The present entry profiles one TCR beta chain with its context. This sample stems from a study of OX40 agonist ivuxolimab in advanced cancers. This CDR3 comprises 16 residues. Germline assignment: CDR1 MNHEY and CDR2 SVGAGI. J gave up 3 bases and V 4 bases, and 11 bases lay outside the gene matches. Only in-frame clones appear in the TCRdb table, and some are missing; sequencing was by immunoSEQ multiplex PCR. The sample has roughly 53,000 clones, approximately 81% seen once. The rearrangement links TRBV6-5 to TRBJ2-7; 8 bases map to TRBD2. The sequence was collected from an adult with an advanced solid tumor such as melanoma, head and neck, liver or kidney cancer. Sample: CD4+ or CD8+ T cells sorted from blood, taken in a trial of the OX40 agonist ivuxolimab. Here the CDR3 reads CASSLAGWGGDYEQYF. Here the CDR3 DNA reads TGTGCCAGCAGTTTAGCGGGATGGGGAGGGGACTACGAGCAGTACTTC.